This TCR beta chain is drawn from a study of T cell repertoires in cytomegalovirus infection. Study details: Epitope selection comprised recently identified HLA-C-restricted CMV epitopes and well-studied HLA-B-restricted CMV epitopes. Through public TCR beta signatures, both CMV infection and matching HLA type were indicated.

The germline CDR1 and CDR2 sequences are SGHVT and SQSDAQ. This CDR3 has 14 residues. V lost 3 bases and J lost 4; bases outside the gene matches: 6. TCRdb recomputed calls from the reads with MiXCR, one row per CDR3 protein. The data show 84,000 or so distinct CDR3 sequences, around half seen once. Regarding this clonotype: What it binds is unknown.

Study-wide findings and caveats: The ex vivo response showed dominance by HLA-C-restricted CMV-specific TCR beta clonotypes. Identification of carriers of CMV plus the relevant HLA was performed using cumulative public TCR beta family frequency.

The source is a human donor in good health (CMV status not recorded). Some clones in this sample may be carry-over from other donors' samples. Sequenced material: CD8+ T cells from cultured PBMCs, taken from culture after CMV antigen stimulation. The rearrangement links TRBV7-4 to TRBJ2-7, with 7 bases aligning to TRBD2. The CDR3 coding sequence is TGTGCCAGCAGCTTTCAGGGAGGGAAATACGAGCAGTACTTC. Translating gives CASSFQGGKYEQYF. Filled out from reference TRBV7-4 and TRBJ2-7, the complete variable domain reads GAGVSQSPRYKVAKRGRDVALRCDSISGHVTLYWYRQTLGQGSEVLTYSQSDAQRDKSGRPSGRFSAERPERSVSTLKIQRTEQGDSAVYLCASSFQGGKYEQYFGPGTRLTVT.